A single TCR beta chain is shown here with its context. This sample stems from a study of blood T cell repertoires in COVID-19. Study context: T cells, B-cell-depleted T cells, or PBMCs provided the cDNA or gDNA that served as material.

Assay: immunoSEQ multiplex PCR; the TCRdb copy retains only in-frame clones and omits some. Of fewer than 75,000 clones detected, almost 80% appear once; the ten largest clones hold around 3.5%. This TCR derives from a man in his 60s with acute or convalescent COVID-19. The sequenced material came from peripheral blood.

The CDR3 region has the DNA TGTGCCAGCAGCCAAAAAACTAGCGGGGGCCAAAGCTCCTACGAGCAGTACTTC. Its translation: CASSQKTSGGQSSYEQYF. The V and J genes are TRBV4-2 and TRBJ2-7; 11 bases agree with TRBD2. This CDR3 spans 18 amino acids. Germline V gives CDR1 LGHNA, CDR2 YNFKEQ. V gave up 2 bases and J gave up 0 bases; unmatched junction bases: 9.